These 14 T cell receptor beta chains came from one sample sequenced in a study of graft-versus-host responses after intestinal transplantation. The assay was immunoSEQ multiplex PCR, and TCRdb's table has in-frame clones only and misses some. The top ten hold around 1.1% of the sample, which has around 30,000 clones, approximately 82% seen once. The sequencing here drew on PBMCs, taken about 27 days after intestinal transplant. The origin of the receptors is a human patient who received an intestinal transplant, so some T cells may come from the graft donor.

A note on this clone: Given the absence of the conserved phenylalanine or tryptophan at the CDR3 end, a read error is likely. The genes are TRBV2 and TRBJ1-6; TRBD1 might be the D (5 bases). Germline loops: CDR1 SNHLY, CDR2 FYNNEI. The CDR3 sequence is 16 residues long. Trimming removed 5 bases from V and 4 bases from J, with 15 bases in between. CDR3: CASSPRDGSYNSPLHL. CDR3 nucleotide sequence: TGTGCCAGCAGTCCTCGGGACGGCTCTTATAATTCACCCCTCCACCTT.

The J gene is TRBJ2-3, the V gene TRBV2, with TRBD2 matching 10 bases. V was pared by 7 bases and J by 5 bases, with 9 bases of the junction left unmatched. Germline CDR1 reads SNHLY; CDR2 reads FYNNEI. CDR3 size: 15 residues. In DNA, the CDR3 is TGTGCCAGCAATCTAAGCGGGGGGGCCAAAGATACGCAGTATTTT. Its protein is CASNLSGGAKDTQYF.

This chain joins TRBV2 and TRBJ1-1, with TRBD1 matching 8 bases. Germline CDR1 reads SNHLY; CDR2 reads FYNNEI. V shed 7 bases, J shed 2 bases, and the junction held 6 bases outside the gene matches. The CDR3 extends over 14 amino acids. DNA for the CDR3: TGTGCCAGCATCCCAGGGGGCCAAAACACTGAAGCTTTCTTT. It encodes CASIPGGQNTEAFF.

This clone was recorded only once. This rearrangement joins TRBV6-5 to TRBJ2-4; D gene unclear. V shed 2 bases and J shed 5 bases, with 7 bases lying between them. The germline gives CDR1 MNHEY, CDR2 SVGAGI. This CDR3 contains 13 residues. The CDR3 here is CASSYNTENIQYF. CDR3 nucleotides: TGTGCCAGCAGTTACAACACAGAAAACATTCAGTACTTC.

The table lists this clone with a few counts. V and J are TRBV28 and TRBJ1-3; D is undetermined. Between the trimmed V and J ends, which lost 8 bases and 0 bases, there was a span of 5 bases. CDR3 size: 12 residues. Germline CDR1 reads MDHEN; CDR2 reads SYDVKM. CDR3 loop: CASLSSGNTIYF. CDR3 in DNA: TGTGCCAGCCTAAGCTCTGGAAACACCATATATTTT.

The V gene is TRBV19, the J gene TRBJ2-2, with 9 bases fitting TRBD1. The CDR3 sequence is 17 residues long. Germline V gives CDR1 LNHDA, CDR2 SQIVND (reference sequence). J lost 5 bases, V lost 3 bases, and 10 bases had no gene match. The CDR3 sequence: CASSIARGQGQTGELFF. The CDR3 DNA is TGTGCCAGTAGTATCGCCCGCGGACAGGGGCAAACCGGGGAGCTGTTTTTT.

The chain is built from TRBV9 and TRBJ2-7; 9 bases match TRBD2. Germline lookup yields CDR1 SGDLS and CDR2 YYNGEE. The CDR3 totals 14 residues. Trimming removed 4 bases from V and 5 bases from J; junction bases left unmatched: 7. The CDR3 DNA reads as TGTGCCAGCAGCTCGGGACTAGCCGGACACGAGCAGTACTTC. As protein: CASSSGLAGHEQYF.

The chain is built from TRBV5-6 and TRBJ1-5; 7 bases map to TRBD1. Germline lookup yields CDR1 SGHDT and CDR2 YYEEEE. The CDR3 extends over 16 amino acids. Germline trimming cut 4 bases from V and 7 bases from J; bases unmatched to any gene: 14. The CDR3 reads CASSPRQGVGDQPQHF. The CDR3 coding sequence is TGTGCCAGCAGCCCACGACAGGGCGTAGGCGACCAGCCCCAGCATTTT.

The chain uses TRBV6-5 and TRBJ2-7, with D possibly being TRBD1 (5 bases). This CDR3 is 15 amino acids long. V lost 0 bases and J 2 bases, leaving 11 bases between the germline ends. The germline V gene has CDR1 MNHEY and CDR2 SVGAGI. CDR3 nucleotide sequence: TGTGCCAGCAGTTACTCAGGGGTCCCCACCTACGAGCAGTACTTC. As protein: CASSYSGVPTYEQYF.

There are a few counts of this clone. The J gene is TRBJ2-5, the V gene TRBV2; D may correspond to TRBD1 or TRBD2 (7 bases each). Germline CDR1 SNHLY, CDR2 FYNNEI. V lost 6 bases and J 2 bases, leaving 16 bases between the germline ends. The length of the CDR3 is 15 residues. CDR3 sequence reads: CASSRGQGGQETQYF. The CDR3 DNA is TGTGCCAGCAGCCGCGGCCAGGGGGGGCAAGAGACCCAGTACTTC.

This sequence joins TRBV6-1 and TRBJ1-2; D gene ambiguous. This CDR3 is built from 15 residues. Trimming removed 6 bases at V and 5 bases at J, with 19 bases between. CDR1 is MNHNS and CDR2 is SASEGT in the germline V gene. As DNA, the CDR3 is TGTGCCAGCAGACCAAGAGCACGAGTGATATATGGCTACACCTTC. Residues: CASRPRARVIYGYTF.

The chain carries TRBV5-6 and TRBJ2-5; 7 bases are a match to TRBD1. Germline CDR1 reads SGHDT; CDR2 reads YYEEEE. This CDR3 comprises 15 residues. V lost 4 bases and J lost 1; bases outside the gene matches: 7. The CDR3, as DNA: TGTGCCAGCAGCATGGCCCGACAGGGCCAAGAGACCCAGTACTTC. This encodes CASSMARQGQETQYF.

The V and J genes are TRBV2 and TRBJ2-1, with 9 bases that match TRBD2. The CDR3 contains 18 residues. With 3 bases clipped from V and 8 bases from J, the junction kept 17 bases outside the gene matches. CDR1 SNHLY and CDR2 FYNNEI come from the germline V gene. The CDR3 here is CASSDTVAGGLGSDEQFF. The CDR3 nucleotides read TGTGCCAGCAGTGATACGGTCGCGGGGGGGCTAGGGTCGGATGAGCAGTTCTTC.

CDR3 loop: CASSFSSSDTQYF. The CDR3 region has the DNA TGTGCCAGCAGCTTTTCAAGCTCGGATACGCAGTATTTT. The rearrangement uses TRBV7-3 and TRBJ2-3; D gene ambiguous. The CDR3 extends over 13 amino acids. Germline V lookup: CDR1 SGHTA, CDR2 FQGTGA. The V end was cut by 3 bases, the J end by 6 bases, with 10 bases between.